This TCR beta chain was captured in a study of technical replicates of blood from a few donors. Germline lookup yields CDR1 MDHEN and CDR2 SYDVKM. This CDR3 contains 16 residues. The V gene end was trimmed by 7 bases and the J gene end by 6 bases; junction bases not matched to a gene: 11. TCRdb keeps only in-frame clones here, not all; method: immunoSEQ multiplex PCR. The sample contains under 90,000 clones, 85% to 95% of which appear only once. The sample consisted of T cells isolated from PBMCs. This rearrangement joins TRBV28 to TRBJ1-3, with 11 bases matching TRBD1. The TCR was taken from a human donor in good health. Written as DNA, the CDR3 is TGTGCCAGCACCGACGTAGGACAGGGGGCCCAAAACACCATATATTTT. Translated, it gives CASTDVGQGAQNTIYF.